The 11 T cell receptor beta chains in this list originate from one sample, sequenced in a study of blood T cell repertoires in COVID-19. Repertoires were generated with immunoSEQ multiplex PCR, while TCRdb's copy carries only in-frame clones and drops some. The sample lists more than 200,000 clones, approximately 79% seen once, with about 4% in the top ten. Sequences were obtained from peripheral blood. These receptors all come from a middle-aged woman with active or convalescent COVID-19.

The chain uses TRBV4-1 and TRBJ2-7, with D possibly TRBD1 on 6 matching bases. Germline-derived CDR1 and CDR2 are MGHRA and YSYEKL. The CDR3 sequence is 18 residues long. With 4 bases removed from V and 0 bases from J, the gap between germline ends came to 22 bases. CDR3 region: CASSRMPGTPFASYEQYV. In DNA, the CDR3 is TGCGCCAGCAGCCGTATGCCCGGGACACCCTTCGCCTCCTACGAGCAGTACGTC.

The rearrangement uses TRBV21-1 and TRBJ2-7; the table names TRBD1, a call not compared with the DNA. TRBV21-1 counts as a pseudogene. CDR3 length: 14 residues. In DNA form, the CDR3 reads TGTGCCAGCAGCAAAAAGTACAGGCTATACGAGCAGTACGTC. Protein: CASSKKYRLYEQYV.

J is TRBJ1-2 and V is TRBV10-3; no definite D call. V was cut by 5 bases and J by 2 bases, with 12 bases left in between. From germline, CDR1 is ENHRY and CDR2 SYGVKD. The CDR3 spans 14 residues. The CDR3, as DNA: TGTGCCATCAGTTACGAAGCAACCAACTATGGCTACACCTTC. It specifies CAISYEATNYGYTF.

This chain joins TRBV9 and TRBJ2-3, with D perhaps matching TRBD1 (5 bases). This CDR3 has 15 amino acids. V lost 3 bases, J lost 0 bases, and 11 bases lay in between. Germline V gene sequence: CDR1 SGDLS, CDR2 YYNGEE. The CDR3 protein is CASSGQFSSTDTQYF. The CDR3 DNA follows: TGTGCCAGCAGCGGACAGTTCTCTAGCACAGATACGCAGTATTTT. Variable domain in full (rest from reference TRBV9 and TRBJ2-3): DSGVTQTPKHLITATGQRVTLRCSPRSGDLSVYWYQQSLDQGLQFLIQYYNGEERAKGNILERFSAQQFPDLHSELNLSSLELGDSALYFCASSGQFSSTDTQYFGPGTRLTVL.

The chain links TRBV25-1 to TRBJ1-1, with D perhaps matching TRBD1 (5 bases). Looked up from germline, CDR1 is MGHDK and CDR2 is SYGVNS. There are 13 residues in the CDR3. With 2 bases removed from V and 9 bases from J, the gap between germline ends came to 13 bases. CDR3 region: CASSEEEGLKAFF. CDR3 nucleotides: TGTGCCAGCAGTGAAGAGGAGGGGTTGAAAGCTTTCTTT.

The V call is TRBV16, the J call TRBJ2-1, with 10 bases identical to TRBD2. Losses at the gene ends were 0 bases for V and 8 bases for J; bases not matched to a gene: 22. CDR3 size: 21 residues. In germline, CDR1 is KGHSY, CDR2 FQNENV. CDR3 sequence reads: CASSQSVPLRLLAGVSYEQFF. The DNA for the CDR3 is TGTGCCAGCAGCCAATCGGTACCCCTTCGCCTTCTAGCGGGGGTGTCGTATGAGCAGTTCTTC.

The chain carries TRBV19 and TRBJ1-5, with D uncertain. V was cut by 5 bases and J by 2 bases, with 10 bases left in between. There are 14 residues in the CDR3. The germline CDR1 and CDR2 sequences are LNHDA and SQIVND (reference sequence). CDR3 bases: TGTGCCAGTAGTTATTTCGGGGGCAATCAGCCCCAGCATTTT. Amino acids: CASSYFGGNQPQHF. Full variable domain (missing parts from reference TRBV19 and TRBJ1-5): DGGITQSPKYLFRKEGQNVTLSCEQNLNHDAMYWYRQDPGQGLRLIYYSQIVNDFQKGDIAEGYSVSREKKESFPLTVTSAQKNPTAFYLCASSYFGGNQPQHFGDGTRLSIL.

The chain combines TRBV30 with TRBJ2-4; D is possibly TRBD1 (6 bases). Trimming stripped 0 bases from V and 6 bases from J, with 12 bases between. This CDR3 comprises 14 residues. Per germline, CDR1 GTSNPN and CDR2 SVGIG (reference sequence). CDR3 residues: CAWSVSGAGNIQYF. The CDR3 region has the DNA TGTGCCTGGAGTGTATCAGGGGCGGGAAACATTCAGTACTTC.

The chain joins TRBV9 to TRBJ2-3; 8 bases agree with TRBD2. The CDR3 is 16 amino acids. The V gene's germline CDR1 is SGDLS and CDR2 YYNGEE. V lost 1 base to trimming and J lost 2 bases; unmatched junction nucleotides: 6. CDR3 residues: CASSVTEAGVTDTQYF. CDR3 nucleotides: TGTGCCAGCAGCGTAACCGAAGCGGGGGTCACAGATACGCAGTATTTT.

The rearrangement joins TRBV3-1 (or the pseudogene TRBV3-2) to TRBJ2-6, with D perhaps TRBD2 (6 bases). Trimming took off 4 bases at V and 1 base at J, with 14 bases between the two ends. Looked up from germline, CDR1 is LGHDT and CDR2 is YNNKEL (reference sequence). The CDR3 consists of 17 residues. CDR3 in amino acids: CASSPRGVRSGANVLTF. CDR3 DNA sequence: TGTGCCAGCAGCCCCCGCGGGGTTAGGTCTGGGGCCAACGTCCTGACTTTC.

The chain carries TRBV18 and TRBJ1-3, with D hard to call. Germline V gene lookup returns CDR1 KGHSH and CDR2 LQKENI. The CDR3 contains 14 residues. The V end lost 6 bases, the J end lost 3 bases, and 12 bases lay between the germline ends. CDR3 DNA: TGTGCCAGCTCGCCCCCAGGAGGTGGAAACACCATATATTTT. Protein product: CASSPPGGGNTIYF.